What follows describes a single T cell receptor beta chain. The junction and the germline gene differ at one end; a read error may be behind it. The record originates from a study of blood T cell repertoires in COVID-19. Whole-study context: The United States, Italy and Spain supplied acute and convalescent COVID-19 samples. PBMCs, B-cell-depleted T cells, or T cells were the source of the cDNA or gDNA that made up the material.

The CDR3 consists of 14 residues. Germline CDR1 GTSNPN, CDR2 SVGIG (reference sequence). The authors' processing: Amplified reference gene primers provided the basis for estimating nucleated cell counts. The table came from immunoSEQ multiplex PCR; TCRdb's copy has only in-frame clones and leaves some out. V and J calls and clone size follow that table, whereas D and trimming were derived from the DNA. The sample shows about 280,000 clones, over 75% of them seen only once. The specimen was peripheral blood. The sequence was collected from a human donor in a cohort sampled during active COVID-19. This sequence joins TRBV30 and TRBJ2-3; 10 bases map to TRBD1. In DNA, the CDR3 is TGTGCCTGGGGTGTTGGGACAGGGGTAGATACGCAGTATTTT. Residues: CAWGVGTGVDTQYF.